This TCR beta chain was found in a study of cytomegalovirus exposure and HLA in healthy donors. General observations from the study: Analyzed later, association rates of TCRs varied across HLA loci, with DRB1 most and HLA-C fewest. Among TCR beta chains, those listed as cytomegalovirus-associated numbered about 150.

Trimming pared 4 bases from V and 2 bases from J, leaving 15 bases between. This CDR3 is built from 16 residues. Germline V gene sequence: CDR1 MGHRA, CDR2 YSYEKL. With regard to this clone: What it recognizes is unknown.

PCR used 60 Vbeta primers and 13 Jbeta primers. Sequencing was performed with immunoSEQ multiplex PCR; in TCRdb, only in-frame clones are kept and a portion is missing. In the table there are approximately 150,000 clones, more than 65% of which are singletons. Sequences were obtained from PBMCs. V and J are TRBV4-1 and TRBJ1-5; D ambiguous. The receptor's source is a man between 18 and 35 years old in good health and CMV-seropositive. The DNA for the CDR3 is TGCGCCAGCAGCCTAGAGTCTGCAGGTGGCAATCAGCCCCAGCATTTT. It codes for CASSLESAGGNQPQHF.